This T cell receptor (beta chain) was captured in a study of T-cell memory formation after mild COVID-19. The study's findings and limits: Still unconfirmed is whether the second-wave clones peaking on day 37 recognized SARS-CoV-2. Pre-infection memory harbored some responding clones, suggesting cross-reactive memory joined. Contracting CD8+ clones were enriched in EMRA, CD4+ mainly in CM and EM.

The trim removed 4 bases at V and 9 bases at J, leaving 4 bases unmatched. Germline V gene lookup returns CDR1 MNHEY and CDR2 SVGAGI. The CDR3 runs to 14 residues. TCRdb processed the 5' RACE reads anew with MiXCR; each CDR3 protein has one entry. The sample lists roughly 150,000 distinct CDR3 sequences, 11% to 15% seen once, with more than 25% in the top ten. This clonotype has more than one count but fewer than ten. Its specificity is not known. The chain employs TRBV6-5 and TRBJ2-1; 12 positions agree with TRBD2. Sequences were obtained from PBMCs or a T cell subset sorted from them (not recorded which). This receptor was identified in an adult woman who had mild COVID-19 (a few samples of this study predate the infection). Cell type and time point are not known. The CDR3: CASSSSGGALEQFF. CDR3 bases: TGTGCCAGCAGTTCTAGCGGGGGGGCACTTGAGCAGTTCTTC.